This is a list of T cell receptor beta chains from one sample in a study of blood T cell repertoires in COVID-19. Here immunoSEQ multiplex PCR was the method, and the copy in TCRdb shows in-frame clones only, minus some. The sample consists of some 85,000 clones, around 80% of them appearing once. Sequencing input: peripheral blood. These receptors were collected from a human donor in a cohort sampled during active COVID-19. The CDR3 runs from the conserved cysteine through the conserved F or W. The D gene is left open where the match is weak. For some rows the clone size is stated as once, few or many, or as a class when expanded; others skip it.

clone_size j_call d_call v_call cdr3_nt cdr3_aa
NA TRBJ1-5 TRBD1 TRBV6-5 TGTGCCAGCAGTTACCGACAGGGCCCCAATCAGCCCCAGCATTTT CASSYRQGPNQPQHF
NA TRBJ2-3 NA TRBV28 TGTGCCAGCAGTTTTACGGTGCCAGATACGCAGTATTTT CASSFTVPDTQYF
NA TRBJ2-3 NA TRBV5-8 TGTGCCAGCAGCTTAAGGGAGCCCACAGATACGCAGTATTTT CASSLREPTDTQYF
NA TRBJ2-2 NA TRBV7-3 TGTGCCAGCAGCTTATGGGGAACGGGGACCGGGGAGCTGTTTTTT CASSLWGTGTGELFF
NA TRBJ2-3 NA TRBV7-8 TGTGCCAGCAGCCCTGCCCGGGAGCGGACAGATACGCAGTATTTT CASSPARERTDTQYF
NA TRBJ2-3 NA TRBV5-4 TGTGCCAGCAGCCCGTTGGGGGCGGGTAGCACAGATACGCAGTATTTT CASSPLGAGSTDTQYF
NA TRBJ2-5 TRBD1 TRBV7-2 TGTGCCAGCAGCGTAGTGGACAGGAGACAAGAGACCCAGTACTTC CASSVVDRRQETQYF
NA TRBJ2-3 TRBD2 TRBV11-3 TGTGCCAGCAGCTTAGGGGGGACTAGCCCGGATACGCAGTATTTT CASSLGGTSPDTQYF
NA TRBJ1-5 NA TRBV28 TGTGCCAGCACTAGCGCCCCTCCTAATAGCAATCAGCCCCAGCATTTT CASTSAPPNSNQPQHF
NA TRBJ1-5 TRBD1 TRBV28 TGTACCAGCAGCCCCTACAGGGGGGATCATCAGCCCCAGCATTTT CTSSPYRGDHQPQHF
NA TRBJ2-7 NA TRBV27 TGTGCCAGCAGTCTTACCCCGGGACTCAGCTCCTACGAGCAGTACTTC CASSLTPGLSSYEQYF
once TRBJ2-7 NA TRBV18 TGTGCCAGCTCACCATCCTTCTCCTACGAGCAGTACTTC CASSPSFSYEQYF
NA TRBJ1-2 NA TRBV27 TGTGCCAGCAGTAACGGGATCTATGGCTACACCTTC CASSNGIYGYTF
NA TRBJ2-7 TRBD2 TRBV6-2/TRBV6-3 TGTGCCAGCAGCCTGACTAGCGGTATCTACGAGCAGTACTTC CASSLTSGIYEQYF
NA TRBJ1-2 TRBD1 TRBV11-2 TGTGCCAGCAGCAATAACCTGGGACAGGGGCATCGTGGCTACACCTTC CASSNNLGQGHRGYTF
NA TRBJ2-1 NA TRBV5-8 TGTGCCAGCAGCTTCTTACTAGTCTCCTACAATGAGCAGTTCTTC CASSFLLVSYNEQFF
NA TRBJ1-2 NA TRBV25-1 TGTGCCAGCAGTGAATTAGAGTATGGCTACACCTTC CASSELEYGYTF
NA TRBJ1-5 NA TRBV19 TGTGCCAGTATGGCTCCCGGCCAGGGCCAGCCCCAGCATTTT CASMAPGQGQPQHF
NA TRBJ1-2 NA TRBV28 TGTGCCAGCACTCTATCGGGGTATGGCTACACCTTC CASTLSGYGYTF
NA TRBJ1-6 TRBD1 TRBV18 TGTGCCAGCTCCCCCAGGGGGCGGAATTCACCCCTCCACTTT CASSPRGRNSPLHF
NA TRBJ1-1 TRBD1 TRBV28 TGTGCCAGCAGGCCCCGGACAGGGGGCGCCCAGAACACTGAAGCTTTCTTT CASRPRTGGAQNTEAFF
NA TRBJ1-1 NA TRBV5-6 TGTGCCAGCAACGCTCGGGCAGGGGTTATGAACACTGAAGCTTTCTTT CASNARAGVMNTEAFF
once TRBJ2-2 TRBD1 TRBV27 TGTGCCAGCAGTCCCAGGGGGCGCGTCAACACCGGGGAGCTGTTTTTT CASSPRGRVNTGELFF
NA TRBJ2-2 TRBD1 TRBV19 TGTGCCAGTAGCGGGACAGGGGTCACCGGGGAGCTGTTTTTT CASSGTGVTGELFF
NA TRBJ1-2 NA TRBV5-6 TGTGCCAGCAGTTTTCCTCCCTCTGGCTACACCTTC CASSFPPSGYTF
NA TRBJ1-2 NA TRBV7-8 TGTGCCAGCAGCCCCGCCGGGACAAATTATGGCTACACCTTC CASSPAGTNYGYTF
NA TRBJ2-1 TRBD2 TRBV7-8 TGTGCCAGCAGCTTTCGAACGGGACTAGCGATCAATGAGCAGTTCTTC CASSFRTGLAINEQFF
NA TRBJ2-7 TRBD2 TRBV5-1 TGCGCCAGCAGGACTAGCGCGGTCTACGAGCAGTACTTC CASRTSAVYEQYF
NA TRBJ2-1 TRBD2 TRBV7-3 TGTGCCAGCAGCTTAAATATACTAGCGCAGAGCTCCTACAATGAGCAGTTCTTC CASSLNILAQSSYNEQFF
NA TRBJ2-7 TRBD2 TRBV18 TGTGCCAGCTCACCTCCTATTGGCGGGGGGTCTTACGGGCAGTACTTC CASSPPIGGGSYGQYF
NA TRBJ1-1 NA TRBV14 TGTGCCAGCAGCCAAGATTGGGGCGGGAGTGAAGCTTTCTTT CASSQDWGGSEAFF
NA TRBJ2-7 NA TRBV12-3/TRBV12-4 TGTGCCAGCAGTTTAATCTCGGGATACGAGCAGTACTTC CASSLISGYEQYF
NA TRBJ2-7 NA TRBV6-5 TGTGCCAGCAGTTCCCGGATGGCGGGATCCCACGAGCAGTACTTC CASSSRMAGSHEQYF
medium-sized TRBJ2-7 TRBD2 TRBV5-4 TGTGCCAGCACCACTGGGGCGGGAGGCCCCTTCTCAGAGCAGTACTTC CASTTGAGGPFSEQYF
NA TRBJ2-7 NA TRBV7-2 TGTGCCAGCAGCCAGGGTCCTAGCTCCTACGAGCAGTACTTC CASSQGPSSYEQYF
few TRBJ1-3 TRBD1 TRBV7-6 TGTGCCAGCAGCCCGCTGGGACAGGGGGCATTTAGTGGAAACACCATATATTTT CASSPLGQGAFSGNTIYF
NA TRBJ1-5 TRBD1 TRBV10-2 TGCGCCAGCAGTATACAGGGGAATCAGCCCCAGCATTTT CASSIQGNQPQHF
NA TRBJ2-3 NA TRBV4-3 TGCGCCAGCAGCCAAGATTTTGGTAGCCCCCGATCAGATACGCAGTATTTT CASSQDFGSPRSDTQYF
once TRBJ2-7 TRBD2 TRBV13 TGTGCCAGCAGCCCAGGTTTCGGGCTAGCGGGAGTAAACGAGCAGTACTTC CASSPGFGLAGVNEQYF
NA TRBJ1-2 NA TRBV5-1 TGCGCCAGCAGCTTGGCGGGGGGTTTCGATGGCTACACCTTC CASSLAGGFDGYTF
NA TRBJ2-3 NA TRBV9 TGTGCCAGCAGCCCCGGGGTAGCGGACCCTTACTACACAGATACGCAGTATTTT CASSPGVADPYYTDTQYF
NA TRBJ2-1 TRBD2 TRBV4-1 TGCGCCAGCAGCCAAGATACCCTAGCGGGAGGGCCTAAGGTGCAGTTCTTC CASSQDTLAGGPKVQFF
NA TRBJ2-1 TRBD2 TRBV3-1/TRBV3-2 TGTGCCAGCAGCCAAGAGGGACTAGCGGGAAGCTCCTACAATGAGCAGTTCTTC CASSQEGLAGSSYNEQFF
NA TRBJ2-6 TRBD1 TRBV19 TGTGCCAGTAGTTTCGGACAGGGGGCACCTGGGGCCAACGTCCTGACTTTC CASSFGQGAPGANVLTF
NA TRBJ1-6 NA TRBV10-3 TGTGCCATCAGATACAGGAGTTCTAATTCACCCCTCCACTTT CAIRYRSSNSPLHF
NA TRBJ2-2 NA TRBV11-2 TGTGCCAGCAGCTTAGCTCAGTTACTAAATACCGGGGAGCTGTTTTTT CASSLAQLLNTGELFF
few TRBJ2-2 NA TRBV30 TGTGCCGCAAAAACAGACACCGGGGAGCTGTTTTTT CAAKTDTGELFF
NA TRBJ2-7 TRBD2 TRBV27 TGTGCCAGCAGACCACTAGCGGGGACCTACGAGCAGTACTTC CASRPLAGTYEQYF
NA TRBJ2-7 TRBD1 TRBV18 TGTGCCAGCTCACCCGACAGGGCCTACGAGCAGTACTTC CASSPDRAYEQYF
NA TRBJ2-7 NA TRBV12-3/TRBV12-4 TGTGCCAGCTCACTAGAATCGTCCTACGAGCAGTACTTC CASSLESSYEQYF
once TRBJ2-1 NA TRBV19 TGTGCCAGTAGTTCTAACCCCGTGATGAATGAGCAGTTCTTC CASSSNPVMNEQFF